The 16 T cell receptor beta chains in this list originate from one sample, sequenced in a study of technical replicates of blood from a few donors (dated by TCRdb to 2015 to 2018). The receptor library was made with the immunoSEQ multiplex PCR assay. The table was pulled from immuneACCESS by TCRdb, which kept in-frame rearrangements only. Such tables lose some clones; where checked, under half of the loss comes from unresolved V genes, and the rest has no known cause. Present in this sample are tens of thousands of clones, around 90% of which were seen just once. The ten largest clones add up to about 0.4% of the sample. Sequencing used T cells isolated from PBMCs. Every receptor here comes from a human donor in good health.

This chain uses TRBV5-6 with TRBJ2-5; TRBD1 agrees at 12 bases. Germline CDR1 SGHDT, CDR2 YYEEEE. V lost 3 bases, J lost 4 bases, and 4 bases stayed unmatched. The CDR3 loop spans 15 amino acids. CDR3 residues: CASSWDRGLLETQYF. For the CDR3, the DNA is TGTGCCAGCAGCTGGGACAGGGGGCTTTTAGAGACCCAGTACTTC.

This chain joins TRBV10-3 and TRBJ2-1; tentative D call: TRBD2 (5 bases). Germline lookup yields CDR1 ENHRY and CDR2 SYGVKD. The CDR3 extends over 16 amino acids. V was shortened by 0 bases and J by 6 bases, with 15 bases between the two germline ends. The CDR3 DNA sequence: TGTGCCATCAGTGAGTCACGGGGAAGTGGTCCCAATGAGCAGTTCTTC. This encodes CAISESRGSGPNEQFF.

The chain combines TRBV9 with TRBJ1-3, with D uncertain. CDR1 and CDR2 from the germline V gene are SGDLS and YYNGEE. CDR3 length equals 18 residues. V was pared by 4 bases and J by 1 base, with 21 bases between. CDR3 sequence: CASSTPRAAGRSGNTIYF. CDR3 in DNA: TGTGCCAGCAGCACCCCGCGGGCAGCAGGCCGTTCTGGAAACACCATATATTTT. Supplemented by reference TRBV9 and TRBJ1-3, the full variable domain reads DSGVTQTPKHLITATGQRVTLRCSPRSGDLSVYWYQQSLDQGLQFLIQYYNGEERAKGNILERFSAQQFPDLHSELNLSSLELGDSALYFCASSTPRAAGRSGNTIYFGEGSWLTVV.

The chain is built from TRBV27 and TRBJ2-7; D is possibly TRBD1 (5 bases). Trimming cost V 5 bases and J 4 bases, with 12 bases left between them. Germline V gene sequence: CDR1 MNHEY, CDR2 SMNVEV (reference sequence). There are 13 residues in the CDR3. The CDR3 sequence is CASSVSTAYEQYF. As DNA, the CDR3 is TGTGCCAGCAGTGTGTCGACAGCTTACGAGCAGTACTTC.

The rearrangement joins TRBV28 to TRBJ2-3; TRBD1 agrees at 11 bases. The trim removed 3 bases at V and 0 bases at J, leaving 5 bases unmatched. This CDR3 spans 17 amino acids. Germline V gives CDR1 MDHEN, CDR2 SYDVKM. CDR3 coding DNA: TGTGCCAGCAGTTTCCTTAGGGACAGGGGGAGCACAGATACGCAGTATTTT. It translates to CASSFLRDRGSTDTQYF.

This chain links TRBV13 with TRBJ2-7; no clear D gene. The CDR3 is 13 residues long. Germline values: CDR1 PRHDT, CDR2 FYEKMQ (reference sequence). V was trimmed by 2 bases and J by 3 bases, leaving 8 bases between them. The CDR3 loop is CASSLNLFYEQYF. In DNA form, the CDR3 reads TGTGCCAGCAGCTTAAATCTCTTCTACGAGCAGTACTTC.

The chain is built from TRBV7-9 and TRBJ2-3; 8 nucleotides match TRBD2. This CDR3 region has 18 residues. V lost 1 base and J lost 0; bases outside the gene matches: 9. Germline V lookup: CDR1 SEHNR, CDR2 FQNEAQ (reference sequence). The CDR3 loop is CASSLGGLAFISTDTQYF. CDR3 DNA: TGTGCCAGCAGCTTAGGAGGACTAGCTTTTATCAGCACAGATACGCAGTATTTT. Full variable domain (remainder filled in from reference TRBV7-9 and TRBJ2-3): DTGVSQNPRHKITKRGQNVTFRCDPISEHNRLYWYRQTLGQGPEFLTYFQNEAQLEKSRLLSDRFSAERPKGSFSTLEIQRTEQGDSAMYLCASSLGGLAFISTDTQYFGPGTRLTVL.

The chain links TRBV15 to TRBJ1-3; a possible D gene is TRBD1 (6 bases). Germline lookup yields CDR1 LNHNV and CDR2 YYDKDF (reference sequence). This CDR3 comprises 16 residues. V was trimmed by 1 base and J by 2 bases, leaving 12 bases between them. CDR3 sequence: CATSRGGPVTGNTIYF. CDR3 DNA sequence: TGTGCCACCAGCAGAGGGGGGCCAGTCACTGGAAACACCATATATTTT.

The J gene is TRBJ2-1, the V gene TRBV5-8, with 9 positions matching TRBD2. The germline V gene encodes CDR1 SGHTS and CDR2 YDEGEE. V shed 7 bases, J shed 9 bases, and the junction held 5 bases outside the gene matches. The CDR3 has 12 residues. The CDR3 reads CASRLAGPEQFF. The CDR3 nucleotides read TGTGCCAGCCGGCTAGCGGGACCTGAGCAGTTCTTC. The full variable domain, completed using reference TRBV5-8 and TRBJ2-1, is EAGVTQSPTHLIKTRGQQATLRCSPISGHTSVYWYQQALGLGLQFLLWYDEGEERNRGNFPPRFSGRQFPNYSSELNVNALELEDSALYLCASRLAGPEQFFGPGTRLTVL.

For this clone: The same CDR3 can be traced to other DNA sequences in this sample. This chain links TRBV4-1 with TRBJ2-7; the match to TRBD1 covers 10 bases. With V trimmed by 4 bases and J by 3 bases, 3 bases remained unmatched. Germline CDR1 reads MGHRA; CDR2 reads YSYEKL. CDR3 length: 14 amino acids. This CDR3 reads CASSLRDRGYEQYF. In DNA, the CDR3 is TGCGCCAGCAGCCTACGGGACAGGGGCTACGAGCAGTACTTC.

This sequence joins TRBV10-3 and TRBJ2-6; TRBD1 agrees at 7 bases. Trimming removed 2 bases from V and 2 bases from J; junction bases left unmatched: 0. CDR3 length equals 15 residues. In germline, CDR1 is ENHRY, CDR2 SYGVKD. The CDR3 sequence: CAISEQGAGANVLTF. The CDR3 DNA follows: TGTGCCATCAGTGAGCAGGGGGCTGGGGCCAACGTCCTGACTTTC.

The chain couples TRBV27 to TRBJ1-1, with a weak D call TRBD1 (6 bases). Trimming shortened V by 8 bases and J by 4 bases, and 20 bases separated the two germline ends. Germline V lookup: CDR1 MNHEY, CDR2 SMNVEV (reference sequence). The CDR3 extends over 15 amino acids. CDR3 DNA: TGTGCCAGCCTCCAACTAGGGGGGGGGCCCACTGAAGCTTTCTTT. Encoded protein: CASLQLGGGPTEAFF.

The J gene is TRBJ1-4, the V gene TRBV6-5; TRBD1 agrees at 7 bases. The CDR3 is made up of 15 amino acids. V shed 4 bases and J 4 bases; nucleotides not matched to a gene: 6. CDR1 MNHEY and CDR2 SVGAGI come from the germline V gene. CDR3 in DNA: TGTGCCAGCAGTTTTACAGGGGACCGTAATGAAAAACTGTTTTTT. Its translation is CASSFTGDRNEKLFF.

The V and J genes are TRBV6-5 and TRBJ2-1, with no clear D. The CDR3 consists of 14 residues. Germline values: CDR1 MNHEY, CDR2 SVGAGI. Trimming took off 2 bases at V and 8 bases at J, with 13 bases between the two ends. CDR3 in amino acids: CASSYRVGYDEQFF. CDR3 DNA: TGTGCCAGCAGTTACCGGGTTGGGTACGATGAGCAGTTCTTC.

This clone has a single count. This chain links TRBV28 with TRBJ2-3; 12 positions agree with TRBD2. J was trimmed by 4 bases and V by 7 bases; bases with no gene match: 3. The CDR3 covers 14 residues. Germline assignment: CDR1 MDHEN and CDR2 SYDVKM. The CDR3 sequence: CASKLAGGPDTQYF. The CDR3 coding sequence is TGTGCCAGCAAACTAGCGGGAGGCCCAGATACGCAGTATTTT.

This clone was observed a single time. The chain has TRBV11-3 and TRBJ2-5; 10 positions agree with TRBD2. With V trimmed by 0 bases and J by 5 bases, 3 bases remained unmatched. Germline CDR1 SGHNT, CDR2 YENEEA. The CDR3 runs 15 residues. The CDR3: CASSLDIAGGETQYF. The DNA for the CDR3 is TGTGCCAGCAGCTTAGACATAGCGGGAGGCGAGACCCAGTACTTC.